A single sample is the source of the 20 T cell receptor beta chains below, sequenced in a study of cytomegalovirus exposure and HLA in healthy donors. Primers: 60 Vbeta forward and 13 Jbeta reverse. TCRdb keeps only in-frame clones here, not all; method: immunoSEQ multiplex PCR. The data contain 150,000 to 200,000 clones, 68% of them singletons. Source material: PBMCs. Receptor source: a woman aged 18-35 years in good health and CMV-seropositive.

The V call is TRBV5-1, the J call TRBJ2-3; 7 positions agree with TRBD2. The CDR3 loop spans 16 amino acids. V lost 0 bases, J lost 1 base, and 5 bases stayed unmatched. Germline V gene lookup returns CDR1 SGHRS and CDR2 YFSETQ. The CDR3: CASSLVASGGTDTQYF. The CDR3, as DNA: TGCGCCAGCAGCTTGGTTGCTAGCGGAGGCACAGATACGCAGTATTTT.

The genes are TRBV16 and TRBJ1-1, with D possibly matching TRBD1 (5 bases). Germline V gives CDR1 KGHSY, CDR2 FQNENV. V was trimmed by 1 base and J by 3 bases, leaving 18 bases between them. This CDR3 region has 17 residues. The CDR3 here is CASSQFGVGGTDTEAFF. The CDR3 nucleotides read TGTGCCAGCAGCCAATTTGGGGTTGGCGGGACGGACACTGAAGCTTTCTTT.

The chain employs TRBV14 and TRBJ2-5, with TRBD2 as a possible D gene (5 bases). CDR3 length: 11 residues. V lost 4 bases, J lost 7 bases, and 7 bases lay in between. Germline-derived CDR1 and CDR2 are SGHDN and FVKESK. The CDR3 nucleotides read TGTGCCAGCAGCCTAGGAGGGACCCAGTACTTC. Translation gives CASSLGGTQYF.

The chain is built from TRBV10-3 and TRBJ2-1; D may be TRBD2 (5 bases). This CDR3 comprises 13 residues. Germline V lookup: CDR1 ENHRY, CDR2 SYGVKD. The V and J ends lost 8 bases and 5 bases respectively, with 13 bases between them. As DNA, the CDR3 is TGTGCCATCGGAGGTGTGGCAGACAATGAGCAGTTCTTC. As protein: CAIGGVADNEQFF.

The chain has TRBV2 and TRBJ1-2, with 9 bases aligning to TRBD1. The CDR3 contains 11 residues. The V and J ends lost 4 bases and 10 bases, in that order; junction bases with no gene match: 1. CDR1 and CDR2 from the germline V gene are SNHLY and FYNNEI. The CDR3 reads CASSAQGAYTF. CDR3 sequence (DNA): TGTGCCAGCAGTGCACAGGGGGCCTACACCTTC.

V is TRBV6-5 and J is TRBJ2-5; D is unclear. The J call may be mistaken, given a closer DNA end match to TRBJ2-7. The CDR3 contains 15 residues. Germline lookup yields CDR1 MNHEY and CDR2 SVGAGI. The CDR3 DNA sequence: TGTGCCAGCAGTTACTCGTCGAACAGCCCCTACGAGCAGTACTTC. It codes for CASSYSSNSPYEQYF.

The genes are TRBV5-4 and TRBJ1-4; perhaps TRBD1 as D (5 bases). V was cut by 0 bases and J by 8 bases, with 11 bases left in between. The CDR3 is 14 amino acids. CDR1 SGHNT and CDR2 YYREEE come from the germline V gene (reference sequence). CDR3 amino acids: CASSLAGGGEKLFF. The DNA for the CDR3 is TGTGCCAGCAGCTTGGCGGGGGGAGGCGAAAAACTGTTTTTT.

This clone was seen a few times. The chain recombines TRBV2 with TRBJ2-7; 8 bases fit TRBD2. Germline V CDR1 and CDR2: SNHLY, FYNNEI. The CDR3 consists of 14 residues. V lost 6 bases, J lost 5 bases, and 9 bases stayed unmatched. CDR3 protein: CASSGSGRGNEQYF. DNA for the CDR3: TGTGCCAGCAGCGGCAGCGGGAGAGGCAACGAGCAGTACTTC.

The gene calls are TRBV19 and TRBJ1-1; TRBD1 matches at 7 bases. The CDR3 contains 16 residues. Germline V lookup: CDR1 LNHDA, CDR2 SQIVND (reference sequence). V was pared by 4 bases and J by 1 base, with 9 bases of the junction left unmatched. CDR3 DNA: TGTGCCAGTAGTAGGGGGGCTGACAGGGCGAACACTGAAGCTTTCTTT. Amino acids: CASSRGADRANTEAFF.

This chain uses TRBV7-3 with TRBJ2-3; 7 bases agree with TRBD2. Germline assignment: CDR1 SGHTA and CDR2 FQGTGA. V dropped 5 bases and J dropped 5; count of bases not matched to a gene: 10. This CDR3 spans 15 amino acids. Here the CDR3 reads CASSLMGEGLDTQYF. The CDR3 coding sequence is TGTGCCAGCAGCCTAATGGGGGAGGGTCTAGATACGCAGTATTTT.

The chain employs TRBV5-1 and TRBJ2-7; 8 bases map to TRBD1. With 5 bases clipped from V and 3 bases from J, the junction kept 10 bases outside the gene matches. This CDR3 has 15 amino acids. The germline V gene encodes CDR1 SGHRS and CDR2 YFSETQ. CDR3 in DNA: TGCGCCAGCAGGCCCACCGGGACAGGTGTCTACGAGCAGTACTTC. This encodes CASRPTGTGVYEQYF.

This clone was counted only a few times. This chain uses TRBV6-1 with TRBJ2-5; D unclear. The V end was cut by 0 bases, the J end by 4 bases, with 12 bases between. The CDR3 runs to 15 residues. Germline CDR1 is MNHNS and CDR2 is SASEGT. The DNA for the CDR3 is TGTGCCAGCAGTGAAGCGCTTCAAGCTTTAGAGACCCAGTACTTC. This translates into CASSEALQALETQYF.

The rearrangement joins TRBV7-9 to TRBJ1-4; no definite D call. Germline-derived CDR1 and CDR2 are SEHNR and FQNEAQ (reference sequence). The CDR3 spans 13 residues. Trimming took off 4 bases at V and 11 bases at J, with 14 bases between the two ends. The CDR3 DNA sequence: TGTGCCAGCAGCTCCGAGCGGGTTCGTAAACTGTTTTTT. Translating gives CASSSERVRKLFF.

The gene calls are TRBV7-3 and TRBJ2-6, with no clear D. The CDR3 runs to 15 residues. Trimming removed 2 bases at V and 1 base at J, with 6 bases between. The germline gives CDR1 SGHTA, CDR2 FQGTGA. The CDR3 protein is CASSLLQSGANVLTF. CDR3 in DNA: TGTGCCAGCAGCTTATTACAATCTGGGGCCAACGTCCTGACTTTC.

This clone was picked up a small number of times. The CDR3 here is CAWSYSGANVLTF. The CDR3 DNA sequence: TGTGCCTGGAGTTACTCTGGGGCCAACGTCCTGACTTTC. The chain uses TRBV30 and TRBJ2-6, with D unresolved. Germline CDR1 GTSNPN, CDR2 SVGIG (reference sequence). Trimming removed 2 bases at V and 0 bases at J, with 2 bases between. CDR3 length: 13 residues.

V gene TRBV5-1 combines with J gene TRBJ2-3; tentatively, D is TRBD2 (5 bases). Trimming pared 3 bases from V and 0 bases from J, leaving 5 bases between. In germline, CDR1 is SGHRS, CDR2 YFSETQ. The CDR3 is made up of 13 amino acids. CDR3 region: CASSWTSTDTQYF. CDR3 DNA sequence: TGCGCCAGCAGCTGGACTAGCACAGATACGCAGTATTTT.

The chain employs TRBV11-2 and TRBJ2-7, with TRBD2 matching over 9 bases. The J segment lost 0 bases and the V segment lost 2 bases, leaving 8 bases of the junction unmatched. This CDR3 is built from 17 residues. Germline CDR1 is SGHAT and CDR2 is FQNNGV. CDR3 bases: TGTGCCAGCAGCTTACATTTCGGTAGCGGGAGCTCCTACGAGCAGTACTTC. The encoded protein is CASSLHFGSGSSYEQYF.

The V and J genes are TRBV2 and TRBJ2-7; TRBD1 matches at 7 bases. The CDR3 spans 14 residues. Germline-derived CDR1 and CDR2 are SNHLY and FYNNEI. V gave up 9 bases and J gave up 1 base; unmatched junction bases: 9. The CDR3 loop reads CARGTRQGSYEQYF. CDR3 DNA: TGTGCCAGGGGGACGAGACAGGGATCCTACGAGCAGTACTTC.

This sequence joins TRBV19 and TRBJ1-3; 7 bases fit TRBD1. Germline V CDR1 and CDR2: LNHDA, SQIVND (reference sequence). The J segment lost 3 bases and the V segment lost 4 bases, leaving 3 bases of the junction unmatched. This CDR3 has 14 residues. As DNA, the CDR3 is TGTGCCAGTAGTAAACAGGGGAGTGGAAACACCATATATTTT. Translation: CASSKQGSGNTIYF.

This clone was picked up a small number of times. J is TRBJ2-7 and V is TRBV27; TRBD2 aligns across 7 bases. The CDR3 consists of 16 residues. With V trimmed by 2 bases and J by 3 bases, 10 bases remained unmatched. Germline-derived CDR1 and CDR2 are MNHEY and SMNVEV (reference sequence). This CDR3 reads CASSLTLSGMVYEQYF. The CDR3 DNA follows: TGTGCCAGCAGTTTAACTCTGAGCGGGATGGTCTACGAGCAGTACTTC.